Each of the 8 T cell receptor beta chains below was sequenced from the same sample in a study of control samples from healthy donors and cancer patients. Assay used: immunoSEQ multiplex PCR; TCRdb lists only in-frame clones, some missing. The sample lists around 150,000 clones; approximately 86% were seen once. Input material: blood. These receptor sequences come from a man between 18 and 29 years old in good health.

This sequence joins TRBV25-1 and TRBJ2-1, with D uncertain. V shed 8 bases and J shed 9 bases, with 17 bases lying between them. The germline gives CDR1 MGHDK, CDR2 SYGVNS. The CDR3 has 13 residues. The DNA for the CDR3 is TGTGCCAGCGGTCCGCCAGTCTACCCTGAGCAGTTCTTC. Amino acids: CASGPPVYPEQFF. The full variable domain, with the rest looked up from reference TRBV25-1 and TRBJ2-1, is EADIYQTPRYLVIGTGKKITLECSQTMGHDKMYWYQQDPGMELHLIHYSYGVNSTEKGDLSSESTVSRIRTEHFPLTLESARPSHTSQYLCASGPPVYPEQFFGPGTRLTVL.

V gene TRBV28 combines with J gene TRBJ1-2, with unresolved D. V lost 5 bases and J lost 4, with 8 bases in between. There are 12 residues in the CDR3. Germline CDR1 MDHEN, CDR2 SYDVKM. CDR3 in DNA: TGTGCCAGCAGTGGAAGCGGCTATGGCTACACCTTC. Its protein product is CASSGSGYGYTF.

The J gene is TRBJ2-5, the V gene TRBV7-8; D may match TRBD1 or TRBD2 (7 bases each). CDR3 length equals 12 residues. Germline CDR1 is SGHVS and CDR2 is FQNEAQ. Trimming removed 5 bases from V and 5 bases from J, with 9 bases in between. Here the CDR3 DNA reads TGTGCCAGCAGCCAGGGGGGGGAGACCCAGTACTTC. Amino acids: CASSQGGETQYF.

The chain employs TRBV11-1 and TRBJ1-1; D unresolved. This CDR3 is 15 amino acids long. The germline V gene encodes CDR1 SGHAT and CDR2 FQDESV (reference sequence). V lost 5 bases and J lost 2, with 15 bases in between. The CDR3 DNA sequence: TGTGCCAGCAGCGACAAACCGAGATTTAACACTGAAGCTTTCTTT. This translates into CASSDKPRFNTEAFF.

This chain uses TRBV11-2 with TRBJ2-1; TRBD2 agrees at 10 bases. The CDR3 sequence is 16 residues long. Germline V CDR1 and CDR2: SGHAT, FQNNGV. V lost 2 bases, J lost 7 bases, and 8 bases stayed unmatched. CDR3 nucleotides: TGTGCCAGCAGCTTAATGTCCAGCGGGGGGGCGAATGAGCAGTTCTTC. Its protein is CASSLMSSGGANEQFF.

The chain employs TRBV6-5 and TRBJ1-2; TRBD1 is a possible D gene (5 bases). V lost 0 bases to trimming and J lost 7 bases, with 12 bases between them. Germline CDR1 is MNHEY and CDR2 is SVGAGI. CDR3 size: 14 residues. The CDR3 sequence is CASSYSRGIGGYTF. CDR3 DNA: TGTGCCAGCAGTTACTCGAGGGGAATTGGTGGCTACACCTTC.

This clone was detected a few times. This chain connects TRBV5-6 to TRBJ1-6, with 10 bases aligning to TRBD1. Germline CDR1 reads SGHDT; CDR2 reads YYEEEE. This CDR3 is 16 amino acids long. V was pared by 4 bases and J by 9 bases, with 10 bases of the junction left unmatched. The DNA for the CDR3 is TGTGCCAGCAGCCCGGGGACAGGGGTCACGAGTTCACCCCTCCACTTT. The encoded protein is CASSPGTGVTSSPLHF.

The rearrangement joins TRBV7-6 to TRBJ2-7; 10 bases match TRBD1. CDR1 is SGHVS, CDR2 FNYEAQ, per germline. The trim removed 5 bases at V and 4 bases at J, leaving 8 bases unmatched. The CDR3 length is 15 residues. CDR3 bases: TGTGCCAGCAGCGCCGGGACAGGGGATTTGTACGAGCAGTACTTC. Translated, it gives CASSAGTGDLYEQYF.